The next 25 T cell receptor beta chains were all read from a single sample in a study of T cell repertoires in cytomegalovirus infection. TCRdb re-called the reads through MiXCR, storing one row per CDR3 protein. The table lists approximately 490,000 distinct CDR3 sequences, around 10% of them singletons. Sequencing was carried out using PBMCs. The receptors come from a human donor in good health (CMV status not recorded). Some clones in this sample may be carry-over from other donors' samples.

This clonotype was counted many times. The V gene is TRBV6-5, the J gene TRBJ2-1; no definite D call. This CDR3 is built from 15 residues. Germline lookup yields CDR1 MNHEY and CDR2 SVGAGI. V lost 2 bases, J lost 0 bases, and 8 bases lay in between. The CDR3 DNA is TGTGCCAGCAGTTACAAGGGTTTCTCCTACAATGAGCAGTTCTTC. Its protein is CASSYKGFSYNEQFF.

The chain recombines TRBV20-1 with TRBJ2-7; TRBD2 might be the D (5 bases). The CDR3 contains 14 residues. Between the trimmed V and J ends, which lost 1 base and 7 bases, there was a span of 17 bases. Per germline, CDR1 DFQATT and CDR2 SNEGSKA (reference sequence). CDR3: CSARAAGGLGEQYF. The CDR3 DNA follows: TGCAGTGCTAGAGCAGCCGGCGGGCTAGGGGAGCAGTACTTC.

The sample holds many counts of this clonotype. The genes are TRBV7-3 and TRBJ2-3; D might be TRBD1 (6 bases). Germline V gene data show CDR1 as SGHTA and CDR2 as FQGTGA. The CDR3 totals 13 residues. With 5 bases removed from V and 4 bases from J, the gap between germline ends came to 10 bases. The CDR3 nucleotides read TGTGCCAGCAGCGGAGGACAGTCAGATACGCAGTATTTT. Protein sequence: CASSGGQSDTQYF. Variable domain in full (rest from reference TRBV7-3 and TRBJ2-3): GAGVSQTPSNKVTEKGKYVELRCDPISGHTALYWYRQSLGQGPEFLIYFQGTGAADDSGLPNDRFFAVRPEGSVSTLKIQRTERGDSAVYLCASSGGQSDTQYFGPGTRLTVL.

This clonotype showed up many times. The chain uses TRBV19 and TRBJ2-1; TRBD2 agrees at 8 bases. CDR3 size: 16 residues. V gave up 9 bases and J gave up 7 bases; unmatched junction bases: 17. Per the germline V gene, CDR1 is LNHDA and CDR2 is SQIVND (reference sequence). CDR3 sequence (DNA): TGTGCCAGCACCGGGACTAGTCCAGTAGGGGGAAATGAGCAGTTCTTC. As protein: CASTGTSPVGGNEQFF.

This clonotype came up many times. The chain combines TRBV7-2 with TRBJ2-7; 8 nucleotides match TRBD2. The CDR3 length is 12 residues. CDR1 and CDR2 (germline): SGHTA, FQGNSA. The trim removed 3 bases at V and 7 bases at J, leaving 2 bases unmatched. As DNA, the CDR3 is TGTGCCAGCAGCTTCCGGGAGGGGGAGCAGTACTTC. It is translated as CASSFREGEQYF. Using reference TRBV7-2 and TRBJ2-7 for the parts outside the CDR3, the full variable domain is GAGVSQSPSNKVTEKGKDVELRCDPISGHTALYWYRQSLGQGLEFLIYFQGNSAPDKSGLPSDRFSAERTGGSVSTLTIQRTQQEDSAVYLCASSFREGEQYFGPGTRLTVT.

This clonotype was recorded at least ten times. V and J are TRBV11-2 and TRBJ2-2; 9 bases agree with TRBD2. Germline-derived CDR1 and CDR2 are SGHAT and FQNNGV. The CDR3 spans 16 residues. J gave up 7 bases and V 2 bases, and 8 bases lay outside the gene matches. The CDR3 is CASSLPRGGIDGELFF. The CDR3 DNA is TGTGCCAGCAGCTTACCGCGGGGGGGCATCGACGGGGAGCTGTTTTTT.

This clonotype was detected many times. The rearrangement links TRBV7-2 to TRBJ2-7; possibly TRBD1 for D (6 bases). V shed 4 bases and J shed 4 bases, with 14 bases lying between them. The CDR3 runs to 14 residues. Germline V gene sequence: CDR1 SGHTA, CDR2 FQGNSA. DNA for the CDR3: TGTGCCAGCAGCTCCCACAGGGTCCAATACGAGCAGTACTTC. Translated, it gives CASSSHRVQYEQYF.

This clonotype was counted at least ten times. The rearrangement uses TRBV19 and TRBJ2-2; no clear D. V was pared by 5 bases and J by 5 bases, with 12 bases between. The CDR3 totals 14 residues. Germline V gene data show CDR1 as LNHDA and CDR2 as SQIVND (reference sequence). CDR3 nucleotide sequence: TGTGCCAGTAGTTCTCCAGTGGGAACCGGGGAGCTGTTTTTT. This gives the protein CASSSPVGTGELFF.

This clonotype was seen at least ten times. This rearrangement joins TRBV6-5 to TRBJ1-6, with a weak D call TRBD1 (6 bases). This CDR3 contains 13 residues. CDR1 is MNHEY and CDR2 is SVGAGI in the germline V gene. The V end lost 5 bases, the J end lost 7 bases, and 9 bases lay between the germline ends. The CDR3 coding sequence is TGTGCCAGCAGTCGGGACACGAATTCACCCCTCCACTTT. It specifies CASSRDTNSPLHF.

There are a few counts of this clonotype. This chain links TRBV24-1 with TRBJ2-2; 9 bases match TRBD1. The V segment lost 4 bases and the J segment 5 bases; nucleotides outside the gene matches: 4. Germline assignment: CDR1 KGHDR and CDR2 SFDVKD. The CDR3 runs 15 residues. Written as DNA, the CDR3 is TGTGCCACCAGTGACCCCGGACAGGGGACCGGGGAGCTGTTTTTT. This gives the protein CATSDPGQGTGELFF.

This chain joins TRBV28 and TRBJ2-3; 8 bases agree with TRBD2. The CDR3 extends over 15 amino acids. The V gene end was trimmed by 8 bases and the J gene end by 5 bases; junction bases not matched to a gene: 12. Germline loops: CDR1 MDHEN, CDR2 SYDVKM. The CDR3 sequence is CASRGGGRIRDTQYF. The CDR3 DNA follows: TGTGCCAGCCGGGGGGGCGGGAGAATAAGAGATACGCAGTATTTT.

The chain couples TRBV6-5 to TRBJ2-7; 8 nucleotides align to TRBD2. The V and J ends lost 6 bases and 6 bases, in that order; junction bases with no gene match: 10. Per the germline V gene, CDR1 is MNHEY and CDR2 is SVGAGI. The CDR3 contains 14 residues. In DNA, the CDR3 is TGTGCCAGCAGCCATTCCGGGGGGGATGGCGAGCAGTACTTC. Protein: CASSHSGGDGEQYF.

This clonotype showed up many times. The chain is built from TRBV29-1 and TRBJ2-1; the D is unclear. V was trimmed by 5 bases and J by 5 bases, leaving 13 bases between them. CDR3 length equals 13 residues. Germline CDR1 is SQVTM and CDR2 is ANQGSEA. This CDR3 is CSVRVSPHNEQFF. The CDR3 DNA reads TGCAGCGTTAGGGTTTCTCCCCACAATGAGCAGTTCTTC.

This clonotype occurred a few times. V and J are TRBV11-2 and TRBJ2-7; 11 nucleotides match TRBD2. V shed 5 bases and J 3 bases; nucleotides not matched to a gene: 6. Germline assignment: CDR1 SGHAT and CDR2 FQNNGV. This CDR3 is 15 amino acids long. The CDR3 DNA is TGTGCCAGCAGCCAGACTAGCGGGGAACTCTACGAGCAGTACTTC. This codes for CASSQTSGELYEQYF.

Only a few counts were recorded for this clonotype. The chain couples TRBV20-1 to TRBJ1-2; D call uncertain. Germline CDR1 is DFQATT and CDR2 is SNEGSKA (reference sequence). Trimming stripped 3 bases from V and 5 bases from J, with 10 bases between. The CDR3 spans 12 residues. The CDR3 sequence: CSARAELYGYTF. CDR3 sequence (DNA): TGCAGTGCTAGGGCGGAACTTTATGGCTACACCTTC.

This clonotype was detected many times. The DNA of the CDR3 is TGTGCCACCAGTGAGAACGACATGAACACTGAAGCTTTCTTT. It codes for CATSENDMNTEAFF. The V call is TRBV24-1, the J call TRBJ1-1, with unresolved D. Trimming removed 4 bases from V and 0 bases from J, with 8 bases in between. The CDR3 spans 14 residues. Germline-derived CDR1 and CDR2 are KGHDR and SFDVKD.

This clonotype was counted between two and nine times. The chain combines TRBV18 with TRBJ2-7, with a tentative D call TRBD2 (6 bases). V gave up 1 base and J gave up 4 bases, with 11 bases separating them. CDR1 is KGHSH and CDR2 is LQKENI in the germline V gene. The CDR3 runs to 14 residues. This CDR3 is CASSPRGGFYEQYF. CDR3 bases: TGTGCCAGCTCACCACGGGGAGGTTTTTACGAGCAGTACTTC.

This clonotype was observed at least ten times. This chain connects TRBV7-2 to TRBJ2-7; D unresolved. Germline CDR1 SGHTA, CDR2 FQGNSA. V was trimmed by 5 bases and J by 3 bases, leaving 5 bases between them. There are 11 residues in the CDR3. The chain's CDR3 is CASSTHYEQYF. As DNA, the CDR3 is TGTGCCAGCAGCACTCACTACGAGCAGTACTTC.

This clonotype was counted many times. V usage is TRBV7-8 and J usage is TRBJ1-2; a weak D match, TRBD1 (6 bases). Trimming pared 0 bases from V and 4 bases from J, leaving 15 bases between. Germline CDR1 SGHVS, CDR2 FQNEAQ. The CDR3 has 16 amino acids. CDR3 DNA: TGTGCCAGCAGCTTAGCGTTCTCGGGGGGCGGCTATGGCTACACCTTC. Amino acids: CASSLAFSGGGYGYTF. Based on the CDR3 plus reference TRBV7-8 and TRBJ1-2, the full variable domain is GAGVSQSPRYKVAKRGQDVALRCDPISGHVSLFWYQQALGQGPEFLTYFQNEAQLDKSGLPSDRFFAERPEGSVSTLKIQRTQQEDSAVYLCASSLAFSGGGYGYTFGSGTRLTVV.

The V call is TRBV20-1, the J call TRBJ2-3; 8 bases map to TRBD2. The trim removed 6 bases at V and 1 base at J, leaving 12 bases unmatched. There are 16 residues in the CDR3. Germline V gives CDR1 DFQATT, CDR2 SNEGSKA (reference sequence). The CDR3 nucleotides read TGCAGTGCGGGCTTGGGGCCGGGGGGGCGCACAGATACGCAGTATTTT. It translates to CSAGLGPGGRTDTQYF.

This clonotype showed up many times. The chain has TRBV7-2 and TRBJ1-1; D is uncertain. The V gene's germline CDR1 is SGHTA and CDR2 FQGNSA. There are 12 residues in the CDR3. V shed 6 bases and J shed 4 bases, with 9 bases lying between them. CDR3 bases: TGTGCCAGCAGTCCCCCAGCCACTGAAGCTTTCTTT. It translates to CASSPPATEAFF.

This clonotype occurred many times. V and J are TRBV7-2 and TRBJ2-2; D may be TRBD2 (5 bases). Germline-derived CDR1 and CDR2 are SGHTA and FQGNSA. This CDR3 comprises 16 residues. Trimming shortened V by 5 bases and J by 3 bases, and 16 bases separated the two germline ends. CDR3 nucleotides: TGTGCCAGCAGCCCCAGCAGCCGAGGGTACACCGGGGAGCTGTTTTTT. This sequence encodes CASSPSSRGYTGELFF.

This clonotype was seen ten or more times. The rearrangement links TRBV29-1 to TRBJ1-3; 10 bases agree with TRBD1. The trim removed 3 bases at V and 7 bases at J, leaving 0 bases unmatched. Per the germline V gene, CDR1 is SQVTM and CDR2 is ANQGSEA. The CDR3 sequence is 12 residues long. In DNA, the CDR3 is TGCAGCGTTGAGACAGGGGGCAACACCATATATTTT. The encoded protein is CSVETGGNTIYF.

The chain links TRBV5-6 to TRBJ1-2; no clear D gene. The CDR3 covers 15 residues. Per germline, CDR1 SGHDT and CDR2 YYEEEE. The ends were cut back, 1 base at V and 2 bases at J, with 12 bases in the middle. The CDR3 coding sequence is TGTGCCAGCAGCTTGCTTGACCTCCGAAACTATGGCTACACCTTC. Its translation: CASSLLDLRNYGYTF.

J is TRBJ2-2 and V is TRBV20-1; perhaps TRBD2 as D (8 bases). In germline, CDR1 is DFQATT, CDR2 SNEGSKA (reference sequence). The ends were cut back, 3 bases at V and 3 bases at J, with 14 bases in the middle. This CDR3 has 15 residues. The CDR3, as DNA: TGCAGTGCTAGGGGCGGGGGGACAGACACCGGGGAGCTGTTTTTT. Translated: CSARGGGTDTGELFF.